These 6 T cell receptor beta chains were sequenced from one sample in a study of blood T cell repertoires in COVID-19. The repertoire was sequenced with immunoSEQ multiplex PCR; TCRdb's copy has only in-frame clones and lacks some. This sample yields some 330,000 clones, of which over 70% are seen a single time; more than 5% belongs to the top ten. The material sequenced was PBMCs or T cells enriched from blood (not recorded which). All receptors come from a man aged 25 to 40 who had recovered from COVID-19.

V gene TRBV3-1 (or the pseudogene TRBV3-2) combines with J gene TRBJ2-2; 10 bases are a match to TRBD2. CDR3 size: 15 residues. V was pared by 4 bases and J by 4 bases, with 3 bases of the junction left unmatched. Germline V gene lookup returns CDR1 LGHDT and CDR2 YNNKEL (reference sequence). The CDR3 DNA is TGTGCCAGCAGCCCTACTAGCGGGGTCACCGGGGAGCTGTTTTTT. Its protein product is CASSPTSGVTGELFF.

The rearrangement uses TRBV6-1 and TRBJ2-1, with TRBD2 matching 12 bases. Trimming took 2 bases from V and 6 from J; bases not matched to a gene: 5. The CDR3 is 16 residues long. The V gene's germline CDR1 is MNHNS and CDR2 SASEGT. The chain's CDR3 is CASSELGLAGTNEQFF. The DNA for the CDR3 is TGTGCCAGCAGTGAATTAGGACTAGCGGGGACCAATGAGCAGTTCTTC.

The rearrangement uses TRBV19 and TRBJ1-2; D is perhaps TRBD1 (5 bases). The CDR3 length is 15 residues. V was pared by 2 bases and J by 4 bases, with 14 bases between. The germline V gene has CDR1 LNHDA and CDR2 SQIVND (reference sequence). CDR3 sequence reads: CASSILTENLYGYTF. The CDR3 region has the DNA TGTGCCAGTAGTATATTGACAGAAAATCTCTATGGCTACACCTTC.

This sequence joins TRBV6-5 and TRBJ2-3; D is unclear. This CDR3 region has 15 residues. V was trimmed by 4 bases and J by 2 bases, leaving 13 bases between them. Germline V CDR1 and CDR2: MNHEY, SVGAGI. The CDR3 DNA reads TGTGCCAGCAGTTTTAGAAACCGTGCCACAGATACGCAGTATTTT. Translated, it gives CASSFRNRATDTQYF.

V gene TRBV4-1 combines with J gene TRBJ2-7, with a possible D match to TRBD1 (6 bases). Trimming took 1 base from V and 3 from J, leaving 16 bases between them. The CDR3 runs 16 residues. Germline V CDR1 and CDR2: MGHRA, YSYEKL. In nucleotides, the CDR3 is TGCGCCAGCAGCCAAGTGGGACAAAACGCAGTCTACGAGCAGTACTTC. It translates to CASSQVGQNAVYEQYF.

The V call is TRBV5-1, the J call TRBJ2-5; 12 bases agree with TRBD2. This CDR3 is 17 amino acids long. V dropped 1 base and J dropped 3; count of bases not matched to a gene: 7. Germline V lookup: CDR1 SGHRS, CDR2 YFSETQ. The chain's CDR3 is CASSLSASGGVKETQYF. The DNA for the CDR3 is TGCGCCAGCAGCTTGTCGGCTAGCGGGGGGGTAAAAGAGACCCAGTACTTC.